This T cell receptor beta chain was documented in a study of T cells in Graves' hyperthyroidism and ophthalmopathy. Study-wide results and limits: Blood also carried most thyroid clonotypes expanded above 0.001. It was a median approximately 7.1 months before onset that the model predicted ophthalmopathy.

What was amplified from RNA transcripts were TCR beta CDR3 regions. In the first-round RT-PCR of the TCR CDR3, the HTBI primer set was used. TCRdb ran MiXCR on the multiplex PCR reads and lists one entry per CDR3 protein. In the table there are approximately 640,000 distinct CDR3 sequences, nearly 45% of which are singletons. As concerns this clonotype: Its antigen is as yet unknown.

The CDR3 length is 14 residues. Between the trimmed V and J ends, which lost 0 bases and 7 bases, there was a span of 12 bases. Germline V gene data show CDR1 as DFQATT and CDR2 as SNEGSKA (reference sequence). The rearrangement uses TRBV20-1 and TRBJ1-4; D remains unclear. This TCR derives from an adult man with Graves' disease, either hyperthyroidism or ophthalmopathy (not recorded which). The sequencing sample was made of peripheral blood or thyroid tissue (not recorded which). The CDR3 spells CSAREAGSGEKLFF. The CDR3 DNA is TGCAGTGCTAGAGAGGCGGGTTCGGGTGAAAAACTGTTTTTT.